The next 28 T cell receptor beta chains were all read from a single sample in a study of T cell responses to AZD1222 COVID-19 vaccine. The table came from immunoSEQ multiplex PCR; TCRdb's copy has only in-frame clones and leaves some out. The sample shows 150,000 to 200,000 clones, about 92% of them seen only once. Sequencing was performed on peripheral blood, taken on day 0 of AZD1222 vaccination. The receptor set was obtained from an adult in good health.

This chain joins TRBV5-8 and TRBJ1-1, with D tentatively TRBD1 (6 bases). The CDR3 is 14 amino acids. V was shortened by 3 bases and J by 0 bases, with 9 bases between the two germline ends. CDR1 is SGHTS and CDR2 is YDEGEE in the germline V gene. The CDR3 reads CASSSGQMNTEAFF. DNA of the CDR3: TGTGCCAGCAGCTCTGGACAGATGAACACTGAAGCTTTCTTT.

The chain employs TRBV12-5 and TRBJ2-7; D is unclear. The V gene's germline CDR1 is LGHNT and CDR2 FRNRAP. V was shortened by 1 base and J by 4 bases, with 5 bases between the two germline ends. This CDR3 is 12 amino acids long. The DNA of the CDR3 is TGTGCTAGTGGTTTGGGTCTATACGAGCAGTACTTC. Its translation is CASGLGLYEQYF.

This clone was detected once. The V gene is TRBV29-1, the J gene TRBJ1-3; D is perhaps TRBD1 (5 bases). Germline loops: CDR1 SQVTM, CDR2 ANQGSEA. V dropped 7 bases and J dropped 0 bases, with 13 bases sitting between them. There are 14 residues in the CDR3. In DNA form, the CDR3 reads TGCAGCGCCGGGACGGGCTTCTCTGGAAACACCATATATTTT. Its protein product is CSAGTGFSGNTIYF. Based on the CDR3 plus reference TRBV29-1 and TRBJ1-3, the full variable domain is SAVISQKPSRDICQRGTSLTIQCQVDSQVTMMFWYRQQPGQSLTLIATANQGSEATYESGFVIDKFPISRPNLTFSTLTVSNMSPEDSSIYLCSAGTGFSGNTIYFGEGSWLTVV.

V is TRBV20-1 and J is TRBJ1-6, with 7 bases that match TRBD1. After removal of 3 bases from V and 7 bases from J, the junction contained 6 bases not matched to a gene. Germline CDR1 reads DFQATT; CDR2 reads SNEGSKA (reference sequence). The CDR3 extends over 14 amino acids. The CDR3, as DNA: TGCAGTGCTAGTCGACAGGGCGGCAATTCACCCCTCCACTTT. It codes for CSASRQGGNSPLHF.

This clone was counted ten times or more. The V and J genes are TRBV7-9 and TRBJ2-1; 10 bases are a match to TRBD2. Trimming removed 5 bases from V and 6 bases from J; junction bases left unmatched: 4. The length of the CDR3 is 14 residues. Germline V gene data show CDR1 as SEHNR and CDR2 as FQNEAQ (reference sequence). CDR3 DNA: TGTGCCAGCAGCGAGCGGGAGGGCCCCAATGAGCAGTTCTTC. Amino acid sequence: CASSEREGPNEQFF.

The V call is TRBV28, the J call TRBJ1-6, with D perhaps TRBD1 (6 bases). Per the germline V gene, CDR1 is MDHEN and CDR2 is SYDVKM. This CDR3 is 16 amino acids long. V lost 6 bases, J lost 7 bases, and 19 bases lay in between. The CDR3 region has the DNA TGTGCCAGCAGCCCATGGGGGTCGGGACAAAATTCACCCCTCCACTTT. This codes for CASSPWGSGQNSPLHF. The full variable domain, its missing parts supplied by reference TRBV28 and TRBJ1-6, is DVKVTQSSRYLVKRTGEKVFLECVQDMDHENMFWYRQDPGLGLRLIYFSYDVKMKEKGDIPEGYSVSREKKERFSLILESASTNQTSMYLCASSPWGSGQNSPLHFGNGTRLTVT.

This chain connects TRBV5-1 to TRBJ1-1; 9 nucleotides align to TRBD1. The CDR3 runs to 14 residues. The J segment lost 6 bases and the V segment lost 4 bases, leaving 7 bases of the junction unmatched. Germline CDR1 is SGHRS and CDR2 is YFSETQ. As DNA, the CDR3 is TGCGCCAGCAGCATACAGGGGGCGGGGGCTGAAGCTTTCTTT. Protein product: CASSIQGAGAEAFF. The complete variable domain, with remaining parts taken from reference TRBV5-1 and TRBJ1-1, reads KAGVTQTPRYLIKTRGQQVTLSCSPISGHRSVSWYQQTPGQGLQFLFEYFSETQRNKGNFPGRFSGRQFSNSRSEMNVSTLELGDSALYLCASSIQGAGAEAFFGQGTRLTVV.

The CDR3 protein is CASSQERGFGYGYTF. CDR3 DNA sequence: TGCGCCAGCAGCCAAGAACGGGGGTTCGGCTATGGCTACACCTTC. The chain carries TRBV4-3 and TRBJ1-2, with D possibly TRBD1 on 5 matching bases. CDR1 is LGHNA, CDR2 YSLEER, per germline. The CDR3 covers 15 residues. Trimming cost V 0 bases and J 4 bases, with 12 bases left between them.

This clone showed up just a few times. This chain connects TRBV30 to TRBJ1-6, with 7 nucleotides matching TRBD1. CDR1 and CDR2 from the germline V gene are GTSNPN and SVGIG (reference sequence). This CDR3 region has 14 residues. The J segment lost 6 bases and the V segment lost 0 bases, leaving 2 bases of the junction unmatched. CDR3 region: CAWSVSGGNSPLHF. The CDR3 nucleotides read TGTGCCTGGAGTGTCTCAGGGGGTAATTCACCCCTCCACTTT.

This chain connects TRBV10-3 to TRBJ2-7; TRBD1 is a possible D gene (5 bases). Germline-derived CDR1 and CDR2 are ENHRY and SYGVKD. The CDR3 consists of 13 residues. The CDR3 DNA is TGTGCCATCAGAGATACAGGAGCACCTGGTCAGAGCGTC. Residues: CAIRDTGAPGQSV.

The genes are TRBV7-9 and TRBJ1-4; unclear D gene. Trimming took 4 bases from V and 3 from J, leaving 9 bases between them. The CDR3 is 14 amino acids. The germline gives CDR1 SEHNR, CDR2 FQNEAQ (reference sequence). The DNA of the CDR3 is TGTGCCAGCAGCTCGACACCTCCTAATGAAAAACTGTTTTTT. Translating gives CASSSTPPNEKLFF. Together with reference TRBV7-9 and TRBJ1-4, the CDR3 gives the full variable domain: DTGVSQNPRHKITKRGQNVTFRCDPISEHNRLYWYRQTLGQGPEFLTYFQNEAQLEKSRLLSDRFSAERPKGSFSTLEIQRTEQGDSAMYLCASSSTPPNEKLFFGSGTQLSVL.

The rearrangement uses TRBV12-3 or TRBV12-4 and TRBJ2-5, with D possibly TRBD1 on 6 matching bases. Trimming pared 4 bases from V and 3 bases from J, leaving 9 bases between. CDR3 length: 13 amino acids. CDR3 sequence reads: CASSSDREETQYF. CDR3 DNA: TGTGCCAGCAGTTCGGACAGAGAAGAGACCCAGTACTTC.

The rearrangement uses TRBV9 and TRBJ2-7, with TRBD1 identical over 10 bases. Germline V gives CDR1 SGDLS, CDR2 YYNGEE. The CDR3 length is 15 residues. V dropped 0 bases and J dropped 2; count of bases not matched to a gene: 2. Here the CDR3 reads CASSVEGQGAYEQYF. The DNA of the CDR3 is TGTGCCAGCAGCGTAGAAGGACAGGGGGCCTACGAGCAGTACTTC.

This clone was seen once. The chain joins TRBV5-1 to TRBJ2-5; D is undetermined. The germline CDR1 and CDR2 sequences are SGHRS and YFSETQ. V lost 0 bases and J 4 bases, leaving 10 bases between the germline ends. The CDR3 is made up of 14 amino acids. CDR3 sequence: CASSLENPPETQYF. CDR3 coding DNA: TGCGCCAGCAGCTTGGAAAATCCCCCAGAGACCCAGTACTTC.

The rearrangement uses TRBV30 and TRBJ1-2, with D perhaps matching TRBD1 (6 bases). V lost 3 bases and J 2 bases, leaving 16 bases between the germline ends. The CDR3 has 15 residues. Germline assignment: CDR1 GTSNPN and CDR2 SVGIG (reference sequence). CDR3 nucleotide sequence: TGTGCCTGGAGCCTAGCCCAGGGGAACAACTATGGCTACACCTTC. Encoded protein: CAWSLAQGNNYGYTF.

The chain's CDR3 is CASSQGYEQYV. CDR3 sequence (DNA): TGTGCCAGCAGCCAGGGCTACGAGCAGTACGTC. The chain uses TRBV12-3 or TRBV12-4 and TRBJ2-7; tentatively, D is TRBD1 (5 bases). V shed 6 bases and J shed 3 bases, with 6 bases lying between them. CDR3 length: 11 residues.

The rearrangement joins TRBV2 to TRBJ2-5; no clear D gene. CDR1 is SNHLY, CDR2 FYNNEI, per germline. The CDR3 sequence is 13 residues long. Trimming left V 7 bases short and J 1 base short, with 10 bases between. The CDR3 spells CASMRNSQETQYF. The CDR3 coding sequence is TGTGCCAGCATGAGGAACAGCCAAGAGACCCAGTACTTC.

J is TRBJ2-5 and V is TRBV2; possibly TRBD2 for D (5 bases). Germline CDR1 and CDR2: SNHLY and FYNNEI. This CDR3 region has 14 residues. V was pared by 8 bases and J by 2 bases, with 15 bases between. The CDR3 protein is CASGYRGYQETQYF. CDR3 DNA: TGTGCCAGCGGGTATCGGGGATATCAAGAGACCCAGTACTTC.

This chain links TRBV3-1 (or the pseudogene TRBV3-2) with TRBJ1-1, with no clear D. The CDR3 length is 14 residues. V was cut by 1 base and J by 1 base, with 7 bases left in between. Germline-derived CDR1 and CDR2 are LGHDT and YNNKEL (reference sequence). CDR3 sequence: CASSQAVGNTEAFF. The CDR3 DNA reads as TGTGCCAGCAGCCAAGCTGTGGGGAACACTGAAGCTTTCTTT.

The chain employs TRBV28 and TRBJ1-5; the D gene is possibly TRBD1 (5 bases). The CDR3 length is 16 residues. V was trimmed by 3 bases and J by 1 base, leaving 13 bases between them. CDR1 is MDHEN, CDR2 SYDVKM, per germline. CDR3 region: CASSLGGGSSNQPQHF. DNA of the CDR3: TGTGCCAGCAGTTTGGGGGGAGGCAGCAGCAATCAGCCCCAGCATTTT. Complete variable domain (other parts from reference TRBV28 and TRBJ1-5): DVKVTQSSRYLVKRTGEKVFLECVQDMDHENMFWYRQDPGLGLRLIYFSYDVKMKEKGDIPEGYSVSREKKERFSLILESASTNQTSMYLCASSLGGGSSNQPQHFGDGTRLSIL.

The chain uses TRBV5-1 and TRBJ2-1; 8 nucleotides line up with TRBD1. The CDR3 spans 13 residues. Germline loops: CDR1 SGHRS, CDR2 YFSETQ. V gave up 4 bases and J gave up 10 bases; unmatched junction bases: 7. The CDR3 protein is CASSVTGAGEQFF. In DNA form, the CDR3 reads TGCGCCAGCAGCGTGACAGGGGCTGGCGAGCAGTTCTTC.

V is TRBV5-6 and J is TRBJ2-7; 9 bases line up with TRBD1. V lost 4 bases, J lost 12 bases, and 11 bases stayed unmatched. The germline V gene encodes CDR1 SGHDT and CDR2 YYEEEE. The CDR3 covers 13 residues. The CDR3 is CASSLPGQGPSYF. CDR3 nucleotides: TGTGCCAGCAGCCTTCCGGGACAGGGACCTTCGTACTTC.

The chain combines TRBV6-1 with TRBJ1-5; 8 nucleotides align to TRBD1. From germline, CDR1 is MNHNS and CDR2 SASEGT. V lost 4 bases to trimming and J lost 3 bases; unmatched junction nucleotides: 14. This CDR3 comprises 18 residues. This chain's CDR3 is CASSGRQGSTYFNQPQHF. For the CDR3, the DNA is TGTGCCAGCAGTGGTAGACAGGGGTCAACGTACTTCAATCAGCCCCAGCATTTT.

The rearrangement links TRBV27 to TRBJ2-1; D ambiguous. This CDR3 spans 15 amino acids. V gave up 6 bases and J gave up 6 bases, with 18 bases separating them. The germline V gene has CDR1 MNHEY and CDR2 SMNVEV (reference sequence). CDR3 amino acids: CASRSPVVGTNEQFF. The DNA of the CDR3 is TGTGCCAGCAGATCGCCGGTAGTAGGTACCAATGAGCAGTTCTTC.

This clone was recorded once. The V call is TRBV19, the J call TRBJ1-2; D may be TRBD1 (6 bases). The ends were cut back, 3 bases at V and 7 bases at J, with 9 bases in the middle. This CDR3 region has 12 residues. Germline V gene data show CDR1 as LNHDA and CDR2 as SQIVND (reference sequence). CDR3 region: CASSMDSSGYTF. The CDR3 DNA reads TGTGCCAGTAGTATGGACAGCTCTGGCTACACCTTC.

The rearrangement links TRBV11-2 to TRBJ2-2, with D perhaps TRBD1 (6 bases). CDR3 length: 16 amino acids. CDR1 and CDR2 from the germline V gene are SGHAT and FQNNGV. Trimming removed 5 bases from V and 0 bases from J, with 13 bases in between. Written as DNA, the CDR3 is TGTGCCAGCAGCATACACGGGACAACGAACACCGGGGAGCTGTTTTTT. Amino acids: CASSIHGTTNTGELFF.

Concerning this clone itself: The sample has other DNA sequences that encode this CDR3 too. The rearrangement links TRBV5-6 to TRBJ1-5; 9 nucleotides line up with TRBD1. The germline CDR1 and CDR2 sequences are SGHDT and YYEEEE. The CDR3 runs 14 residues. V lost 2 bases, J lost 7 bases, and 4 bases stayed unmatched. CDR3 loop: CASSFTGGGQPQHF. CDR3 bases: TGTGCCAGCAGCTTTACAGGGGGCGGGCAGCCCCAGCATTTT.

As DNA, the CDR3 is TGCGCCAGCAGCCAAACCTACGTGGTGAACACTGAAGCTTTCTTT. Translation gives CASSQTYVVNTEAFF. This chain links TRBV4-1 with TRBJ1-1; D call uncertain. Per the germline V gene, CDR1 is MGHRA and CDR2 is YSYEKL. V lost 2 bases and J lost 0, with 10 bases in between. The CDR3 runs to 15 residues.